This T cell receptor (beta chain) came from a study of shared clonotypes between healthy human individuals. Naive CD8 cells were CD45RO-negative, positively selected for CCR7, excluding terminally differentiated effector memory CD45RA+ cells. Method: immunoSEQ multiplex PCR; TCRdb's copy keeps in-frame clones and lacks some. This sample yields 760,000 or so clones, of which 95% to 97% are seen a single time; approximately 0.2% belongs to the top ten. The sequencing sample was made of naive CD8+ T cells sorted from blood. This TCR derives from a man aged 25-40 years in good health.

CDR3 DNA: TGTGCCACCAGCAAACAGATGCCAGGACTAGCGGAATCCACAGATACGCAGTATTTT. This translates into CATSKQMPGLAESTDTQYF. The chain links TRBV15 to TRBJ2-3, with 10 bases fitting TRBD2. CDR3 length: 19 residues. Germline V gene data show CDR1 as LNHNV and CDR2 as YYDKDF (reference sequence). Unmatched junction bases numbered 15, after V lost 4 bases and J lost 2 bases.